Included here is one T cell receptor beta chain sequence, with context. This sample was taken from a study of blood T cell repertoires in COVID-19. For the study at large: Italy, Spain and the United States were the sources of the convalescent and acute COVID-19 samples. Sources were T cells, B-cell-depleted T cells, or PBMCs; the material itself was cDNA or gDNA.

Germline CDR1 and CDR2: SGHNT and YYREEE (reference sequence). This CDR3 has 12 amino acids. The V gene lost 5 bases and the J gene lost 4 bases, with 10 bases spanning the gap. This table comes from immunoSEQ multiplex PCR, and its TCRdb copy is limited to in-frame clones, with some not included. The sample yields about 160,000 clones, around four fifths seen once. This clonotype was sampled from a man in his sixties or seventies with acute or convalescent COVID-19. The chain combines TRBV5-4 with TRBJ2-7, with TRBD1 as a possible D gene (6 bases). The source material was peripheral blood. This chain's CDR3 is CASRGTSYEQYF. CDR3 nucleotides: TGTGCCAGCAGGGGGACATCTTACGAGCAGTACTTC.